What follows is one T cell receptor (beta chain) and its context. The data stem from a study of blood T cell repertoires in COVID-19. On the study more broadly: T cells, B-cell-depleted T cells, or PBMCs provided the cDNA or gDNA that served as material.

The CDR3 is 15 amino acids. J was trimmed by 10 bases and V by 9 bases; bases with no gene match: 10. Germline assignment: CDR1 KGHDR and CDR2 SFDVKD. Generated by immunoSEQ multiplex PCR, the TCRdb table keeps only in-frame clones and is missing some. The sample yields roughly 99,000 clones, approximately 90% seen once. The clonotype comes from a man aged 45-60 years with active or convalescent COVID-19. The chain has TRBV24-1 and TRBJ2-1, with TRBD2 matching over 14 bases. What was sequenced was peripheral blood. CDR3 amino acids: CATFRTSGRWEEQFF. In DNA form, the CDR3 reads TGTGCCACCTTCCGGACTAGCGGGAGGTGGGAAGAGCAGTTCTTC.